The 23 T cell receptor beta chains listed next were all sequenced from one sample in a study of CD8 T cells in Susac syndrome. Reverse transcription of roughly 0.45 to 1 ug RNA was performed with random hexamers. One entry per CDR3 protein, called by TCRdb with MiXCR from the immunoSEQ multiplex PCR reads. The sample records 150,000 or so distinct CDR3 sequences, 80% to 95% being singletons. The sequencing sample was made of CD4+ T cells from PBMCs. These receptor sequences come from a human donor in good health.

The J gene is TRBJ1-1, the V gene TRBV15; D gene ambiguous. Looked up from germline, CDR1 is LNHNV and CDR2 is YYDKDF (reference sequence). V was pared by 1 base and J by 0 bases, with 9 bases between. This CDR3 is 15 amino acids long. The DNA for the CDR3 is TGTGCCACCAGCAGAGCCCGGGGAATGAACACTGAAGCTTTCTTT. This translates into CATSRARGMNTEAFF.

This clonotype came up once. This chain uses TRBV6-5 with TRBJ1-6; 8 bases agree with TRBD1. Trimming removed 0 bases from V and 5 bases from J; junction bases left unmatched: 6. CDR1 and CDR2 from the germline V gene are MNHEY and SVGAGI. The CDR3 has 17 residues. The CDR3: CASSYSGQGAHNSPLHF. The CDR3 bases are TGTGCCAGCAGTTACTCCGGGCAGGGGGCTCATAATTCACCCCTCCACTTT.

This clonotype has just one count. This chain links TRBV18 with TRBJ2-2; D gene uncertain. Per germline, CDR1 KGHSH and CDR2 LQKENI. The length of the CDR3 is 16 residues. V lost 1 base and J 2 bases, leaving 11 bases between the germline ends. CDR3 loop: CASSPRVAQNTGELFF. CDR3 in DNA: TGTGCCAGCTCACCACGAGTCGCCCAAAACACCGGGGAGCTGTTTTTT. The full variable domain, with the rest looked up from reference TRBV18 and TRBJ2-2, is NAGVMQNPRHLVRRRGQEARLRCSPMKGHSHVYWYRQLPEEGLKFMVYLQKENIIDESGMPKERFSAEFPKEGPSILRIQQVVRGDSAAYFCASSPRVAQNTGELFFGEGSRLTVL.

To note about this clonotype: The junction shows a germline mismatch at one end, possibly a read error. V is TRBV12-3 or TRBV12-4 and J is TRBJ2-1; D may be TRBD1 or TRBD2 (5 bases each). This CDR3 spans 12 amino acids. CDR3 nucleotide sequence: TGTGCCAGCAGTTTTGGCGGGTCAGGGTGGGAATTC. Residues: CASSFGGSGWEF.

J is TRBJ2-3 and V is TRBV29-1; the match to TRBD1 covers 10 bases. The CDR3 spans 13 residues. Germline-derived CDR1 and CDR2 are SQVTM and ANQGSEA. Germline trimming cut 7 bases from V and 4 bases from J; bases unmatched to any gene: 5. CDR3 residues: CSGVGQGADTQYF. The CDR3 nucleotides are TGCAGCGGGGTCGGACAGGGGGCAGATACGCAGTATTTT.

This sequence joins TRBV6-2 or TRBV6-3 and TRBJ2-7; D ambiguous. The ends were cut back, 4 bases at V and 3 bases at J, with 10 bases in the middle. CDR1 is MNHEY, CDR2 SVGEGT, per germline. This CDR3 has 13 residues. The CDR3 region has the DNA TGTGCCAGCAGTTTCCAAGTCCTCTACGAGCAGTACTTC. Its protein is CASSFQVLYEQYF.

The chain has TRBV19 and TRBJ2-1, with 10 bases that match TRBD1. The CDR3 is made up of 15 amino acids. From germline, CDR1 is LNHDA and CDR2 SQIVND (reference sequence). The J segment lost 4 bases and the V segment lost 3 bases, leaving 3 bases of the junction unmatched. The CDR3: CASSMDRGFYNEQFF. CDR3 coding DNA: TGTGCCAGTAGTATGGACAGGGGGTTTTACAATGAGCAGTTCTTC.

This chain links TRBV6-5 with TRBJ1-1; tentatively, D is TRBD1 (6 bases). From germline, CDR1 is MNHEY and CDR2 SVGAGI. V dropped 11 bases and J dropped 1 base, with 14 bases sitting between them. The CDR3 is made up of 13 amino acids. The CDR3 DNA reads as TGTGCCGCACAGGGAACCTCGAACACTGAAGCTTTCTTT. Its translation is CAAQGTSNTEAFF.

The V call is TRBV4-2, the J call TRBJ1-1; tentative D call: TRBD1 (6 bases). Per the germline V gene, CDR1 is LGHNA and CDR2 is YNFKEQ. Trimming took off 0 bases at V and 3 bases at J, with 17 bases between the two ends. This CDR3 spans 17 amino acids. CDR3 amino acids: CASSQDNLQGEDTEAFF. The CDR3 bases are TGTGCCAGCAGCCAAGATAATTTACAGGGAGAAGACACTGAAGCTTTCTTT.

This chain links TRBV2 with TRBJ1-1; D not resolved. The V end was cut by 6 bases, the J end by 4 bases, with 12 bases between. This CDR3 contains 13 residues. The germline V gene has CDR1 SNHLY and CDR2 FYNNEI. The CDR3 spells CASRRTMGTEAFF. DNA of the CDR3: TGTGCCAGCAGACGGACGATGGGCACTGAAGCTTTCTTT.

The V and J genes are TRBV27 and TRBJ2-5, with TRBD2 matching over 8 bases. This CDR3 has 15 amino acids. Per germline, CDR1 MNHEY and CDR2 SMNVEV (reference sequence). The ends lost 5 bases at V and 3 bases at J; junction bases unmatched: 8. The CDR3 DNA follows: TGTGCCAGCAGTCCCAGATTAGCGGGGAAAGAGACCCAGTACTTC. This gives the protein CASSPRLAGKETQYF.

CDR3 sequence: CSAPQGPGDTEAFF. CDR3 nucleotide sequence: TGCAGTGCACCCCAGGGTCCGGGGGACACTGAAGCTTTCTTT. This rearrangement joins TRBV20-1 to TRBJ1-1; TRBD1 is a possible D gene (5 bases). V lost 6 bases to trimming and J lost 3 bases, with 17 bases between them. This CDR3 is built from 14 residues. Germline loops: CDR1 DFQATT, CDR2 SNEGSKA (reference sequence).

The genes are TRBV12-3 or TRBV12-4 and TRBJ1-1, with D possibly matching TRBD1 (6 bases). Trimming left V 6 bases short and J 5 bases short, with 19 bases between. The CDR3 has 15 amino acids. The CDR3 DNA follows: TGTGCCAGCAGCTCCGGGGGGGGCCGTGAGACTGAAGCTTTCTTT. Amino acid sequence: CASSSGGGRETEAFF.

The V call is TRBV29-1, the J call TRBJ1-3; TRBD1 matches 9 bases. This CDR3 is 14 amino acids long. Germline lookup yields CDR1 SQVTM and CDR2 ANQGSEA. The J segment lost 4 bases and the V segment lost 6 bases, leaving 7 bases of the junction unmatched. The CDR3 here is CSVVGQGYGNTIYF. CDR3 nucleotide sequence: TGCAGCGTCGTGGGACAGGGATACGGAAACACCATATATTTT.

The chain has TRBV7-3 and TRBJ2-1; TRBD2 aligns across 7 bases. Germline V gene data show CDR1 as SGHTA and CDR2 as FQGTGA. V shed 2 bases and J 2 bases; nucleotides not matched to a gene: 6. The CDR3 has 16 amino acids. DNA of the CDR3: TGTGCCAGCAGCTTAGGGGGGGGAGGGACCTACAATGAGCAGTTCTTC. This gives the protein CASSLGGGGTYNEQFF.

CDR3: CASSGGTGEGEQYF. CDR3 bases: TGTGCCAGCAGTGGGGGGACAGGAGAAGGCGAGCAGTACTTC. V and J are TRBV2 and TRBJ2-7, with 8 bases lining up with TRBD1. Germline V lookup: CDR1 SNHLY, CDR2 FYNNEI. V gave up 4 bases and J gave up 6 bases; unmatched junction bases: 8. The CDR3 contains 14 residues.

The chain couples TRBV7-2 to TRBJ1-1; D remains unclear. This CDR3 is 15 amino acids long. Germline CDR1 SGHTA, CDR2 FQGNSA. Trimming left V 1 base short and J 4 bases short, with 13 bases between. CDR3 sequence (DNA): TGTGCCAGCAGCTTAGTCCGAGCGACGAGCACTGAAGCTTTCTTT. Translation gives CASSLVRATSTEAFF. Full variable domain (outside the CDR3, taken from reference TRBV7-2 and TRBJ1-1): GAGVSQSPSNKVTEKGKDVELRCDPISGHTALYWYRQSLGQGLEFLIYFQGNSAPDKSGLPSDRFSAERTGGSVSTLTIQRTQQEDSAVYLCASSLVRATSTEAFFGQGTRLTVV.

A few counts support this clonotype. The V call is TRBV12-3 or TRBV12-4, the J call TRBJ1-5, with 10 positions matching TRBD1. This CDR3 region has 13 residues. The V gene end was trimmed by 6 bases and the J gene end by 5 bases; junction bases not matched to a gene: 1. This CDR3 reads CASRGTGDQPQHF. CDR3 bases: TGTGCCAGCAGGGGGACAGGGGATCAGCCCCAGCATTTT.

CDR3: CASIPAGGRNEQFF. CDR3 in DNA: TGTGCCAGCATCCCGGCGGGGGGGCGGAATGAGCAGTTCTTC. This chain uses TRBV6-2 or TRBV6-3 with TRBJ2-1; TRBD2 agrees at 9 bases. This CDR3 is built from 14 residues. The germline gives CDR1 MNHEY, CDR2 SVGEGT. J gave up 7 bases and V 7 bases, and 8 bases lay outside the gene matches.

The CDR3 loop is CASSAREGNEKLFF. For the CDR3, the DNA is TGTGCCAGCAGCGCCAGGGAGGGGAATGAAAAACTGTTTTTT. This rearrangement joins TRBV2 to TRBJ1-4, with D perhaps matching TRBD1 (5 bases). In germline, CDR1 is SNHLY, CDR2 FYNNEI. With 6 bases removed from V and 5 bases from J, the gap between germline ends came to 13 bases. The CDR3 loop spans 14 amino acids.

V is TRBV3-1 and J is TRBJ2-5; D is unclear. The CDR3 loop spans 12 amino acids. Trimming pared 4 bases from V and 5 bases from J, leaving 8 bases between. Germline values: CDR1 LGHDT, CDR2 YNNKEL (reference sequence). The chain's CDR3 is CASSRVLETQYF. CDR3 nucleotide sequence: TGTGCCAGCAGCCGGGTACTTGAGACCCAGTACTTC.

This clonotype was seen once. V is TRBV12-3 or TRBV12-4 and J is TRBJ1-2; D unclear. This CDR3 comprises 15 residues. Trimming took off 6 bases at V and 4 bases at J, with 18 bases between the two ends. In DNA, the CDR3 is TGTGCCAGCAGGAATGCTGGAGGCTCCTCCTATGGCTACACCTTC. Its translation: CASRNAGGSSYGYTF.

V usage is TRBV9 and J usage is TRBJ2-1; 9 bases align to TRBD1. Germline trimming cut 3 bases from V and 7 bases from J; bases unmatched to any gene: 5. There are 14 residues in the CDR3. The germline V gene encodes CDR1 SGDLS and CDR2 YYNGEE. CDR3 sequence reads: CASSAKQGANEQFF. DNA of the CDR3: TGTGCCAGCAGCGCCAAACAGGGGGCAAATGAGCAGTTCTTC.